This T cell receptor (beta chain) is drawn from a study of blood T cell repertoires in COVID-19. The overall study: Samples taken during acute and convalescent COVID-19 were collected in the United States, Italy and Spain. Sample material is recorded as cDNA or gDNA derived from T cells, B-cell-depleted T cells, or PBMCs.

In the original analysis: The assay estimated nucleated cells by amplifying reference gene primers. Profiling relied on immunoSEQ multiplex PCR, and the TCRdb table lists in-frame clones only, not all of them. That table is the source of V, J and clone size, and D and trimming were worked out from the DNA. This table has a few hundred thousand clones, approximately 82% appearing once. This clone was seen only a few times. The TCR sequence derives from a middle-aged woman who had recovered from COVID-19. The sequenced sample consisted of peripheral blood.

The CDR3 loop reads CASSPDRPYNEQFF. The CDR3, as DNA: TGTGCCAGCAGCCCAGACAGGCCCTACAATGAGCAGTTCTTC. The chain uses TRBV7-8 and TRBJ2-1; tentatively, D is TRBD1 (6 bases). Looked up from germline, CDR1 is SGHVS and CDR2 is FQNEAQ. V was shortened by 5 bases and J by 2 bases, with 10 bases between the two germline ends. This CDR3 is 14 amino acids long.